Listed below are T cell receptor beta chains from one sample, sequenced in a study of memory CD4+ T cells and cytomegalovirus serostatus. Some clones are missing from TCRdb's copy, which holds only in-frame ones; the method was immunoSEQ multiplex PCR. Altogether 50,000 to 60,000 clones are present, about 80% being singletons, with the ten largest covering about 1.4%. Sequencing was carried out using memory CD4+ T cells from blood. The receptors here all came from an adult in good health and CMV-seropositive. The CDR3 runs from the conserved cysteine through the conserved F or W. A D gene is named only where the DNA matches it firmly. Clone sizes are given selectively: once, few, many, or a class where the clone is expanded.

D: TRBD1
V: TRBV5-1
J: TRBJ2-7
size: NA
CDR3: CASSLETGKSYF
DNA: TGCGCCAGCAGCTTGGAGACAGGGAAAAGCTACTTC

D: NA
V: TRBV6-1
J: TRBJ2-7
size: NA
CDR3: CASSRSRRGSYEQYF
DNA: TGTGCCAGCAGTCGTTCCCGGCGAGGTAGCTACGAGCAGTACTTC

D: NA
V: TRBV4-2
J: TRBJ1-5
size: NA
CDR3: CASSPREVPAGNQPQHF
DNA: TGTGCCAGCAGCCCCCGGGAGGTTCCAGCGGGCAATCAGCCCCAGCATTTT

D: NA
V: TRBV6-1
J: TRBJ1-5
size: NA
CDR3: CASSAQGFSNQPQHF
DNA: TGTGCCAGCAGTGCACAGGGATTTAGCAATCAGCCCCAGCATTTT

D: NA
V: TRBV2
J: TRBJ2-5
size: NA
CDR3: CASMMGETQYF
DNA: TGTGCCAGCATGATGGGCGAGACCCAGTACTTC

D: TRBD1
V: TRBV5-1
J: TRBJ1-1
size: NA
CDR3: CASSPSRDRNMNTEAFF
DNA: TGCGCCAGCAGCCCGTCCCGGGACAGGAACATGAACACTGAAGCTTTCTTT

D: NA
V: TRBV7-9
J: TRBJ2-3
size: NA
CDR3: CASSLTGRTDTQYF
DNA: TGTGCCAGCAGCCTCACAGGGCGGACAGATACGCAGTATTTT

D: TRBD1
V: TRBV7-9
J: TRBJ1-5
size: NA
CDR3: CASSFGTGDFQPQHF
DNA: TGTGCCAGCAGCTTCGGGACAGGGGATTTTCAGCCCCAGCATTTT

D: NA
V: TRBV7-9
J: TRBJ2-3
size: NA
CDR3: CASSFPDTQYF
DNA: TGTGCCAGCAGCTTTCCAGATACGCAGTATTTT

D: NA
V: TRBV4-2
J: TRBJ1-1
size: few
CDR3: CASSQDMFTEAFF
DNA: TGTGCCAGCAGCCAAGATATGTTCACTGAAGCTTTCTTT

D: NA
V: TRBV7-9
J: TRBJ1-1
size: once
CDR3: CASSLGRGSRGTEAFF
DNA: TGTGCCAGCAGCTTAGGACGGGGGTCGAGGGGCACTGAAGCTTTCTTT

D: NA
V: TRBV2
J: TRBJ1-2
size: NA
CDR3: CASSDAGRVLDGYTF
DNA: TGTGCCAGCAGTGATGCAGGTCGGGTTCTAGATGGCTACACCTTC

D: NA
V: TRBV19
J: TRBJ2-5
size: NA
CDR3: CASSARRRSDTETQYF
DNA: TGTGCCAGTAGTGCCCGCCGGCGGAGCGATACAGAGACCCAGTACTTC

D: TRBD2
V: TRBV6-6
J: TRBJ2-5
size: NA
CDR3: CASSRGTTHQETQYF
DNA: TGTGCCAGCAGCCGCGGGACTACCCATCAAGAGACCCAGTACTTC

D: TRBD2
V: TRBV29-1
J: TRBJ2-7
size: NA
CDR3: CSARTSVSYEQYF
DNA: TGCAGCGCCCGTACTAGCGTATCCTACGAGCAGTACTTC

D: NA
V: TRBV6-1
J: TRBJ1-1
size: once
CDR3: CASSVGNLNTEAFF
DNA: TGTGCCAGCAGTGTAGGCAACCTGAACACTGAAGCTTTCTTT

D: NA
V: TRBV18
J: TRBJ1-2
size: NA
CDR3: CASSRSGEDYGYTF
DNA: TGTGCCAGCTCACGATCAGGGGAAGACTATGGCTACACCTTC

D: TRBD1
V: TRBV19
J: TRBJ1-1
size: NA
CDR3: CASRRTGTGGYEAFF
DNA: TGTGCCAGTAGACGAACCGGGACAGGGGGGTACGAAGCTTTCTTT

D: NA
V: TRBV5-5
J: TRBJ2-2
size: NA
CDR3: CASSLVLLNTGELFF
DNA: TGTGCCAGCAGCTTGGTTTTATTAAACACCGGGGAGCTGTTTTTT

D: NA
V: TRBV2
J: TRBJ2-3
size: NA
CDR3: CASSRDRADTQYF
DNA: TGTGCCAGCTCAAGGGACCGGGCAGATACGCAGTATTTT

D: NA
V: TRBV5-1
J: TRBJ1-2
size: NA
CDR3: CASSSGWGKTPNYGYTF
DNA: TGCGCCAGCAGCTCTGGTTGGGGGAAAACCCCTAACTATGGCTACACCTTC

D: NA
V: TRBV15
J: TRBJ2-5
size: NA
CDR3: CATSLSPSGQETQYF
DNA: TGTGCCACCAGCCTATCCCCGAGTGGGCAAGAGACCCAGTACTTC

D: NA
V: TRBV19
J: TRBJ2-7
size: once
CDR3: CASRPLTGYEQYF
DNA: TGTGCCAGTAGACCCCTAACCGGGTACGAGCAGTACTTC

D: NA
V: TRBV27
J: TRBJ1-6
size: few
CDR3: CASSLRPAGVRIGSPLHF
DNA: TGTGCCAGCAGTTTAAGGCCGGCAGGGGTGCGAATAGGTTCACCCCTCCACTTT

D: NA
V: TRBV28
J: TRBJ1-2
size: NA
CDR3: CASKPGPTNYGYTF
DNA: TGTGCCAGCAAGCCGGGACCCACTAACTATGGCTACACCTTC

D: NA
V: TRBV18
J: TRBJ1-2
size: NA
CDR3: CASSPTTVSNYGYTF
DNA: TGTGCCAGCTCACCGACCACGGTCTCTAACTATGGCTACACCTTC

D: TRBD1
V: TRBV6-5
J: TRBJ2-1
size: NA
CDR3: CASSYLTTGTDNEQFF
DNA: TGTGCCAGCAGTTACCTTACCACAGGGACAGACAATGAGCAGTTCTTC

D: NA
V: TRBV4-2
J: TRBJ2-7
size: NA
CDR3: CASSQSDRDEQYF
DNA: TGTGCCAGCAGCCAGTCGGATCGTGACGAGCAGTACTTC

D: NA
V: TRBV19
J: TRBJ1-4
size: NA
CDR3: CASSIGGGQINEKLFF
DNA: TGTGCCAGTAGTATTGGTGGAGGACAGATTAATGAAAAACTGTTTTTT

D: NA
V: TRBV30
J: TRBJ1-1
size: few
CDR3: CAWSLSENTEAFF
DNA: TGTGCCTGGAGTCTGTCTGAGAACACTGAAGCTTTCTTT

D: NA
V: TRBV19
J: TRBJ1-2
size: NA
CDR3: CASSIQGLPGGYTF
DNA: TGTGCCAGTAGTATCCAGGGACTGCCTGGGGGCTACACCTTC

D: NA
V: TRBV7-9
J: TRBJ2-7
size: NA
CDR3: CASSRRSGEQYF
DNA: TGTGCCAGCAGCCGACGCAGCGGCGAGCAGTACTTC

D: NA
V: TRBV10-3
J: TRBJ2-7
size: NA
CDR3: CAISEGFQAYEQYF
DNA: TGTGCCATCAGTGAAGGATTCCAAGCTTACGAGCAGTACTTC

D: TRBD1
V: TRBV5-1
J: TRBJ1-6
size: NA
CDR3: CASSLSQGNNSPLHF
DNA: TGCGCCAGCAGCCTATCACAGGGGAATAATTCACCCCTCCACTTT

D: TRBD1
V: TRBV11-2
J: TRBJ2-5
size: NA
CDR3: CASSIQGAGETQYF
DNA: TGTGCCAGCAGCATACAGGGGGCAGGAGAGACCCAGTACTTC

D: NA
V: TRBV27
J: TRBJ2-4
size: NA
CDR3: CASSSPPGAKNIQYF
DNA: TGTGCCAGCAGTTCTCCACCGGGGGCCAAAAACATTCAGTACTTC

D: TRBD1
V: TRBV6-6
J: TRBJ1-5
size: few
CDR3: CASSRQGSNQPQHF
DNA: TGTGCCAGCAGTAGACAGGGGAGCAATCAGCCCCAGCATTTT

D: NA
V: TRBV9
J: TRBJ2-5
size: NA
CDR3: CASSANAGRQETQYF
DNA: TGTGCCAGCAGCGCAAATGCGGGGAGGCAAGAGACCCAGTACTTC

D: NA
V: TRBV5-1
J: TRBJ2-7
size: NA
CDR3: CASSWDFNEQYF
DNA: TGCGCCAGCAGCTGGGATTTTAACGAGCAGTACTTC

D: TRBD2
V: TRBV29-1
J: TRBJ2-1
size: NA
CDR3: CSVSRTSGSYNEQFF
DNA: TGCAGCGTCTCGAGGACTAGCGGGAGCTACAATGAGCAGTTCTTC

D: TRBD1
V: TRBV2
J: TRBJ1-4
size: NA
CDR3: CASSRQGSNEKLFF
DNA: TGTGCCAGCAGTAGACAGGGGTCAAATGAAAAACTGTTTTTT

D: NA
V: TRBV19
J: TRBJ1-1
size: few
CDR3: CASSARRMNTEAFF
DNA: TGTGCCAGTAGTGCCAGACGTATGAACACTGAAGCTTTCTTT

D: NA
V: TRBV28
J: TRBJ2-4
size: NA
CDR3: CASRPGRGTSKNIQYF
DNA: TGTGCCAGCAGACCAGGGAGGGGGACGAGTAAAAACATTCAGTACTTC

D: TRBD1
V: TRBV18
J: TRBJ1-1
size: NA
CDR3: CASSSSDRGRNTEAFF
DNA: TGTGCCAGCTCATCCTCGGACAGGGGGCGGAACACTGAAGCTTTCTTT